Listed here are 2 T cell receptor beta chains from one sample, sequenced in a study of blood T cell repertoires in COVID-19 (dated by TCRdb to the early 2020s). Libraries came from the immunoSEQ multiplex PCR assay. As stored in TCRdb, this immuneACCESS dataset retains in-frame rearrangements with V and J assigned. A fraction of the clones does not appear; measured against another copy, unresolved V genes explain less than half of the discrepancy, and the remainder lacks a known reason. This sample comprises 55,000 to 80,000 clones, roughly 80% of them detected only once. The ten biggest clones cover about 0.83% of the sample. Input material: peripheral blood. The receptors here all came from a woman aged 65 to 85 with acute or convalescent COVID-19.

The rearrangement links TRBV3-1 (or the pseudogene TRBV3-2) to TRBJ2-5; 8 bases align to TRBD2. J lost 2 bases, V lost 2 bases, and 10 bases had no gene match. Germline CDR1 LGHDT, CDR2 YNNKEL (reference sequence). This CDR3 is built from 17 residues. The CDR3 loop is CASSQRAGAITQETQYF. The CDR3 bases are TGTGCCAGCAGCCAAAGAGCGGGGGCCATTACTCAAGAGACCCAGTACTTC.

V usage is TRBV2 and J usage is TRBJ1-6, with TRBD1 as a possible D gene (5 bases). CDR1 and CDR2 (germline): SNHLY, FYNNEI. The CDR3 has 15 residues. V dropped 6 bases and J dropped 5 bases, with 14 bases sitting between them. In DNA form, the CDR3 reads TGTGCCAGCAGGGGTCGGGGCGGGGATAATTCACCCCTCCACTTT. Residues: CASRGRGGDNSPLHF. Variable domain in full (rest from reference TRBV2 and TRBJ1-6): EPEVTQTPSHQVTQMGQEVILRCVPISNHLYFYWYRQILGQKVEFLVSFYNNEISEKSEIFDDQFSVERPDGSNFTLKIRSTKLEDSAMYFCASRGRGGDNSPLHFGNGTRLTVT.